The 16 T cell receptor beta chains in this list originate from one sample, sequenced in a study of tumor-infiltrating lymphocytes in oesophageal squamous cell carcinoma. A single record per CDR3 protein comes from TCRdb applying MiXCR to the PCR reads. The sample yields under 12,000 distinct CDR3 sequences, roughly 50% seen once. The specimen was esophageal tumor tissue. The origin of the receptors is a female donor with esophageal squamous cell carcinoma.

The CDR3 region has the DNA TGTGCCAGCAGCCTAATCCGGGACTACCACCTTAGCTCCTACAATGAGCAGTTCTTC. This codes for CASSLIRDYHLSSYNEQFF. The V gene is TRBV11-2, the J gene TRBJ2-1; 7 nucleotides align to TRBD2. Germline V gives CDR1 SGHAT, CDR2 FQNNGV. V lost 5 bases, J lost 0 bases, and 16 bases stayed unmatched. This CDR3 has 19 residues.

This clonotype was seen many times. This chain links TRBV7-8 with TRBJ1-2; TRBD1 matches at 11 bases. The germline gives CDR1 SGHVS, CDR2 FQNEAQ. V lost 1 base and J lost 7; bases outside the gene matches: 5. The CDR3 totals 15 residues. In nucleotides, the CDR3 is TGTGCCAGCAGCTTAGACGGACAGGGGGCAGGTGGCTACACCTTC. Encoded protein: CASSLDGQGAGGYTF.

This clonotype was counted at least ten times. The chain combines TRBV14 with TRBJ1-2; D call uncertain. The CDR3 has 13 amino acids. Between the trimmed V and J ends, which lost 1 base and 4 bases, there was a span of 7 bases. The V gene's germline CDR1 is SGHDN and CDR2 FVKESK. The CDR3 DNA sequence: TGTGCCAGCAGCCAAGTGGCGGCCTATGGCTACACCTTC. Translation gives CASSQVAAYGYTF.

The sample holds many counts of this clonotype. The genes are TRBV7-9 and TRBJ2-7; the D is unclear. CDR3 length: 11 amino acids. V was shortened by 0 bases and J by 7 bases, with 4 bases between the two germline ends. Germline CDR1 SEHNR, CDR2 FQNEAQ (reference sequence). The CDR3 nucleotides are TGTGCCAGCAGCTTAGCGGGTGAGCAGTACTTC. This gives the protein CASSLAGEQYF.

The chain has TRBV7-2 and TRBJ2-2, with a possible D match to TRBD1 (6 bases). From germline, CDR1 is SGHTA and CDR2 FQGNSA. The CDR3 has 15 residues. Between the trimmed V and J ends, which lost 10 bases and 0 bases, there was a span of 15 bases. CDR3 sequence: CAIKRTASNTGELFF. For the CDR3, the DNA is TGTGCCATAAAGAGGACAGCATCGAACACCGGGGAGCTGTTTTTT.

On this clonotype: Just one base apart from a much larger clone, this may be a read error. The J gene is TRBJ1-1, the V gene TRBV5-6; no clear D. There are 15 residues in the CDR3. The V gene's germline CDR1 is SGHDT and CDR2 YYEEEE. CDR3 in amino acids: CASSSDPVSMTEVFF. The CDR3 DNA is TGTGCCAGCAGCTCGGACCCGGTATCTATGACTGAAGTTTTCTTT.

The gene calls are TRBV2 and TRBJ2-2; the D is unclear. The J call may be faulty, since TRBJ1-3 better matches the DNA end. Germline V gene sequence: CDR1 SNHLY, CDR2 FYNNEI. The CDR3 consists of 14 residues. In DNA form, the CDR3 reads TGTGCCAGCAGTGAATCTGTAGGTTTCGGCACCATATATTTT. This codes for CASSESVGFGTIYF.

This clonotype was recorded a few times. The rearrangement joins TRBV11-2 to TRBJ2-1; no definite D call. This CDR3 region has 14 residues. The V gene lost 5 bases and the J gene lost 7 bases, with 15 bases spanning the gap. Germline-derived CDR1 and CDR2 are SGHAT and FQNNGV. The CDR3 sequence is CASSRVQRVNEQFF. Here the CDR3 DNA reads TGTGCCAGCAGCCGAGTTCAACGGGTTAATGAGCAGTTCTTC.

V usage is TRBV7-6 and J usage is TRBJ2-1, with D perhaps being TRBD1 or TRBD2 (6 bases each). CDR3 length equals 15 residues. The V gene's germline CDR1 is SGHVS and CDR2 FNYEAQ. Deletions cut 5 bases from V and 1 base from J, with 12 bases between. The CDR3 nucleotides are TGTGCCAGCAGCAGTATAGGGGGGTCCTACAATGAGCAGTTCTTC. This translates into CASSSIGGSYNEQFF.

This clonotype was recorded a few times. The chain couples TRBV20-1 to TRBJ1-6, with D maybe TRBD1 (6 bases). The CDR3 length is 13 residues. Germline V lookup: CDR1 DFQATT, CDR2 SNEGSKA (reference sequence). Trimming removed 6 bases at V and 10 bases at J, with 16 bases between. The DNA for the CDR3 is TGCAGTGCAAGAACAGGGCCGGGGTCACCCCTCCACTTT. Its protein product is CSARTGPGSPLHF.

In this sample, this clonotype turned up a few times. V gene TRBV7-3 combines with J gene TRBJ2-5; 14 bases are shared with TRBD2. The junction had 3 bases not matched to a gene; V was cut back by 5 bases and J by 7 bases. The CDR3 length is 14 residues. Germline V gene lookup returns CDR1 SGHTA and CDR2 FQGTGA. The CDR3 here is CASSRLAGGGTQYF. The CDR3 DNA reads as TGTGCCAGCAGCCGACTAGCGGGAGGGGGGACCCAGTACTTC.

This rearrangement joins TRBV7-2 to TRBJ2-3; 9 nucleotides match TRBD1. The CDR3 length is 12 residues. CDR1 SGHTA and CDR2 FQGNSA come from the germline V gene. The J segment lost 10 bases and the V segment lost 5 bases, leaving 4 bases of the junction unmatched. CDR3 coding DNA: TGTGCCAGCAGCCAGACAGGGGGACCGCAGTATTTT. This sequence encodes CASSQTGGPQYF.

V usage is TRBV7-2 and J usage is TRBJ2-4; 13 bases match TRBD2. The closer fit of TRBJ2-6 to the DNA end suggests the J call may be wrong. This CDR3 is 18 amino acids long. CDR1 and CDR2 from the germline V gene are SGHTA and FQGNSA. The CDR3 reads CASSIRTSGSSGANVLTF. The CDR3 region has the DNA TGTGCCAGCAGCATTAGGACTAGCGGGAGCTCCGGGGCCAACGTCCTGACTTTC.

The chain employs TRBV5-8 and TRBJ2-3, with D tentatively TRBD1 (5 bases). V gave up 0 bases and J gave up 5 bases, with 13 bases separating them. The V gene's germline CDR1 is SGHTS and CDR2 YDEGEE. The CDR3 consists of 15 residues. The CDR3, as DNA: TGTGCCAGCAGCTTGGTGACAGCTACTATAGATACGCAGTATTTT. It codes for CASSLVTATIDTQYF. The full variable domain, in which reference TRBV5-8 and TRBJ2-3 provide the parts outside the CDR3, is EAGVTQSPTHLIKTRGQQATLRCSPISGHTSVYWYQQALGLGLQFLLWYDEGEERNRGNFPPRFSGRQFPNYSSELNVNALELEDSALYLCASSLVTATIDTQYFGPGTRLTVL.

V usage is TRBV7-8 and J usage is TRBJ1-5; a weak D match, TRBD1 (6 bases). Trimming removed 0 bases from V and 4 bases from J, with 10 bases in between. From germline, CDR1 is SGHVS and CDR2 FQNEAQ. The CDR3 runs to 15 residues. CDR3 nucleotide sequence: TGTGCCAGCAGCTTAGCGGGACATACTAATCAGCCCCAGCATTTT. It encodes CASSLAGHTNQPQHF.

This clonotype is judged medium-sized. This may be a read error: a much more frequent sequence differs by one nucleotide. This chain connects TRBV7-2 to TRBJ2-7, with 9 bases that match TRBD2. V lost 4 bases and J lost 7; bases outside the gene matches: 20. Germline loops: CDR1 SGHTA, CDR2 FQGNSA. CDR3 size: 18 residues. CDR3 in amino acids: CASSSSLRLAETYNEQYF. The CDR3 DNA reads TGTGCCAGCAGCTCCTCCCTGCGACTAGCGGAGACCTACAATGAGCAGTACTTC.